A selection of T cell receptor beta chains follows, all from one sample in a study of blood T cell repertoires in COVID-19. Here immunoSEQ multiplex PCR was the method, and the copy in TCRdb shows in-frame clones only, minus some. The sample includes about 520,000 clones, 80% to 90% of them seen just once. The sample taken for sequencing was peripheral blood. All receptors derive from a human donor in a cohort sampled during active COVID-19. The CDR3 runs from the conserved cysteine through the conserved F or W. A D gene is named only where the DNA matches it firmly. Size tells how often a clone was seen (once, few, many) or the class of an expanded clone, and some rows leave it out.

d_call	clone_size	v_call	j_call	cdr3_length	cdr3_aa	cdr3_nt
TRBD1	NA	TRBV7-8	TRBJ1-2	13	CASSPRQGRSYTF	TGTGCCAGCAGCCCCCGACAGGGGCGGAGCTACACCTTC
TRBD1	NA	TRBV19	TRBJ1-2	16	CASSSLGTGGNYGYTF	TGTGCCAGTAGTTCTCTCGGGACAGGGGGTAACTATGGCTACACCTTC
NA	NA	TRBV7-8	TRBJ2-3	17	CASSFLPLGGGQDTQYF	TGTGCCAGCAGCTTCCTCCCTTTAGGGGGGGGCCAGGATACGCAGTATTTT
TRBD1	few	TRBV28	TRBJ1-1	15	CASSFSGTGRFGAFF	TGTGCCAGCAGTTTCTCCGGGACAGGGCGGTTTGGGGCTTTCTTT
NA	NA	TRBV7-2	TRBJ1-1	15	CASSLEGWGNTEAFF	TGTGCCAGCAGCTTAGAGGGGTGGGGGAACACTGAAGCTTTCTTT
NA	NA	TRBV7-2	TRBJ1-1	12	CASSLRGFEAFF	TGTGCCAGCAGCTTACGGGGTTTTGAGGCTTTCTTT
TRBD1	NA	TRBV4-1	TRBJ1-2	18	CASSQFSGTGLKNYGYTF	TGCGCCAGCAGCCAATTTTCCGGGACAGGGTTAAAGAACTATGGCTACACCTTC
TRBD2	NA	TRBV5-4	TRBJ2-3	17	CASSLEASGDITDTQYF	TGTGCCAGCAGCTTGGAGGCTAGCGGGGATATCACAGATACGCAGTATTTT
NA	NA	TRBV19	TRBJ2-2	16	CASSRGGGSGTGELFF	TGTGCCAGTAGTCGAGGGGGGGGTTCGGGCACCGGGGAGCTGTTTTTT
TRBD2	NA	TRBV2	TRBJ2-1	16	CASTRNHERELHEQFF	TGTGCCAGCACCCGAAACCACGAGCGGGAGTTACATGAGCAGTTCTTC
TRBD2	NA	TRBV3-1/TRBV3-2	TRBJ2-3	17	CASSQGLAGGGTDTQYF	TGTGCCAGCAGCCAGGGACTAGCGGGAGGTGGCACAGATACGCAGTATTTT
NA	NA	TRBV29-1	TRBJ2-5	14	CSVETSGVGETQYF	TGCAGCGTCGAAACCTCAGGGGTCGGGGAGACCCAGTACTTC
NA	NA	TRBV19	TRBJ1-6	15	CASTPYPAQNSPLHF	TGTGCCAGTACCCCCTACCCAGCACAGAATTCACCCCTCCACTTT
NA	NA	TRBV6-5	TRBJ1-4	15	CASRDTGGTNEKLFF	TGTGCCAGCAGAGATACGGGGGGAACTAATGAAAAACTGTTTTTT
NA	NA	TRBV3-1/TRBV3-2	TRBJ2-7	14	CASSLSGDPYEQYF	TGTGCCAGCAGCCTGTCAGGGGACCCCTACGAGCAGTACTTC
NA	NA	TRBV9	TRBJ2-2	12	CASSLKSGELFF	TGTGCCAGCAGCTTAAAATCTGGGGAGCTGTTTTTT
TRBD1	NA	TRBV29-1	TRBJ2-2	15	CSVKEDRGNTGELFF	TGCAGCGTTAAAGAGGACAGGGGGAACACCGGGGAGCTGTTTTTT
TRBD1	NA	TRBV13	TRBJ1-1	14	CASSLRQGNTEAFF	TGTGCCAGCAGCCTACGACAGGGGAACACTGAAGCTTTCTTT
TRBD2	NA	TRBV5-1	TRBJ2-3	16	CASSLGAGVQTDTQYF	TGCGCCAGCAGCCTCGGGGCGGGAGTACAGACAGATACGCAGTATTTT
TRBD2	NA	TRBV3-1/TRBV3-2	TRBJ2-5	15	CASSQRGRGEETQYF	TGTGCCAGCAGCCAGCGGGGACGGGGGGAAGAGACCCAGTACTTC
NA	once	TRBV3-1/TRBV3-2	TRBJ2-2	15	CASSQGRGVTGELFF	TGTGCCAGCAGCCAAGGCAGGGGGGTCACCGGGGAGCTGTTTTTT
TRBD1	NA	TRBV19	TRBJ1-5	13	CASQFRGNQPQHF	TGTGCCAGCCAATTCAGGGGGAATCAGCCCCAGCATTTT
NA	NA	TRBV4-1	TRBJ2-5	17	CASSRKGRERGQETQYF	TGCGCCAGCAGCCGGAAAGGTCGGGAGAGGGGCCAAGAGACCCAGTACTTC
TRBD1	NA	TRBV6-5	TRBJ1-5	14	CASRKDRDNQPQHF	TGTGCCAGCAGAAAAGACAGGGATAATCAGCCCCAGCATTTT
NA	NA	TRBV19	TRBJ1-3	15	CASSMEDSTGNTIYF	TGTGCCAGTAGTATGGAGGACAGTACTGGAAACACCATATATTTT
NA	NA	TRBV27	TRBJ1-2	14	CASSLSREDYGYTF	TGTGCCAGCAGTTTATCTAGGGAGGACTATGGCTACACCTTC
NA	NA	TRBV5-1	TRBJ2-5	15	CASSLAKAPEETQYF	TGCGCCAGCAGCTTGGCCAAAGCTCCTGAAGAGACCCAGTACTTC
TRBD1	NA	TRBV28	TRBJ2-1	16	CASITGGQASYNEQFF	TGTGCCAGCATTACCGGGGGACAGGCTTCCTACAATGAGCAGTTCTTC
NA	once	TRBV19	TRBJ1-5	13	CASSIAGNQPQHF	TGTGCCAGTAGTATAGCGGGTAATCAGCCCCAGCATTTT
NA	few	TRBV11-3	TRBJ1-6	16	CASSLRRGVYNSPLHF	TGTGCCAGCAGCTTAAGACGCGGGGTGTATAATTCACCCCTCCACTTT